This TCR beta chain was sequenced during a study of response to subunit inactivated influenza vaccine. TCRdb analysed the RT-PCR reads with MiXCR anew, one entry per CDR3 protein. The table lists around 790,000 distinct CDR3 sequences, 21% of them singletons, with about a tenth in the top ten. There are a few counts of this clonotype. Its matching antigen is unknown. Study findings and constraints: The authors put forward the suggestion that each seasonal influenza vaccination may bring in only a limited number of new T cells.

The CDR3 totals 14 residues. Germline assignment: CDR1 SGHVS and CDR2 FQNEAQ. V was clipped by 5 bases and J by 7 bases; unmatched bases: 7. The receptor comes from a man aged 45-60 years who received an inactivated influenza vaccine. The rearrangement joins TRBV7-8 to TRBJ2-1; 8 positions match TRBD2. The source material was PBMCs from blood, sampled less than 6 days after vaccination. The CDR3 DNA reads TGTGCCAGCAGCGGGGCGGGGGGACCGAATGAGCAGTTCTTC. Its translation: CASSGAGGPNEQFF.